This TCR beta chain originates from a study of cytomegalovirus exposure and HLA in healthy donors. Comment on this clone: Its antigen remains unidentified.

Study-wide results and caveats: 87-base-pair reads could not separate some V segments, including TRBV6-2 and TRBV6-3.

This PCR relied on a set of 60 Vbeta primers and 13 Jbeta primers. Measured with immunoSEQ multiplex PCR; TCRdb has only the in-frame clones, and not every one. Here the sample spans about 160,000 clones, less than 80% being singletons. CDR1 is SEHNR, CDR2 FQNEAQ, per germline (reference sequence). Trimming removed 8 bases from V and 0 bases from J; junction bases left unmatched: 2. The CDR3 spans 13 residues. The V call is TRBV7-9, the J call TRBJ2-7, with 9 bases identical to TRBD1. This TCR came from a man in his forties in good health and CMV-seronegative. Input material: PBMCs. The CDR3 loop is CASSQGASYEQYF. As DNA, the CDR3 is TGTGCCAGCTCACAGGGGGCCTCCTACGAGCAGTACTTC.